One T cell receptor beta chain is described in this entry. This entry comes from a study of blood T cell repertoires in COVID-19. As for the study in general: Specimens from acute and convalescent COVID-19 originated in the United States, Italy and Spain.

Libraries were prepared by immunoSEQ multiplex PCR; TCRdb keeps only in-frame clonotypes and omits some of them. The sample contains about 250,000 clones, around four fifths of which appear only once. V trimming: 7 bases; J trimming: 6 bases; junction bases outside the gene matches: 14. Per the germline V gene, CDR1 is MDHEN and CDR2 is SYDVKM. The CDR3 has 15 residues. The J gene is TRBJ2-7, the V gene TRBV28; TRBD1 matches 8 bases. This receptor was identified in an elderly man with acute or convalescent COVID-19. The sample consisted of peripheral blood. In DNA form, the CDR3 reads TGTGCCAGCACCATACGACTGACAGGGGCTATCGAGCAGTACTTC. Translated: CASTIRLTGAIEQYF.